This record covers a single TCR beta chain. The record originates from a study of response to subunit inactivated influenza vaccine. MiXCR was run by TCRdb on the RT-PCR reads, yielding one entry per CDR3 protein. The sample carries some 570,000 distinct CDR3 sequences, about 11% recorded once. These same data were also listed under a study on T cells expressing NK-cell markers. That paper notes: cDNA encoding TCR beta was synthesized via 5'RACE template switching incorporating UMIs. The share of CD8+ T cells held by dominant NKG2C+ clonotypes was about 1.0-7.5% in about 6 donors. Expanded NKG2C+ T cell clones were not confirmed as HCMV-specific.

This receptor was taken from a man aged 50-59 years who received an inactivated influenza vaccine. The source material was PBMCs from blood, sampled on the day of vaccination.

The CDR3, as DNA: TGTGCCAGCAGCCACCGGATGGTAGCGGGGGCTGGCATAGAGCTGTTTTTT. Encoded protein: CASSHRMVAGAGIELFF. This chain uses TRBV7-8 with TRBJ2-2; 9 bases align to TRBD2. The CDR3 is 17 amino acids. Germline CDR1 SGHVS, CDR2 FQNEAQ. The V and J ends lost 5 bases and 11 bases, in that order; junction bases with no gene match: 18.